This TCR beta chain was documented in a study of blood T cell repertoires in COVID-19. This clone was observed at least ten times. The CDR3 length is 13 residues. Germline CDR1 SNHLY, CDR2 FYNNEI. Trimming took 6 bases from V and 10 from J, leaving 18 bases between them. The assay was immunoSEQ multiplex PCR, and TCRdb's table has in-frame clones only and misses some. Here the sample spans hundreds of thousands of clones, 70% to 90% being singletons. This chain connects TRBV2 to TRBJ1-1; maybe TRBD1 (6 bases). This sequence was found in a young man with acute COVID-19. Sequenced input: PBMCs or T cells enriched from blood (not recorded which). CDR3 region: CASRKDSQARAFF. In nucleotides, the CDR3 is TGTGCCAGCAGGAAGGACAGTCAAGCTCGAGCTTTCTTT.